Below, 28 T cell receptor beta chains from the same sample are listed, as sequenced in a study of blood T cell repertoires in COVID-19. This table comes from immunoSEQ multiplex PCR, and its TCRdb copy is limited to in-frame clones, with some not included. The sample carries around 270,000 clones, 80% to 90% recorded once. Input material: PBMCs or T cells enriched from blood (not recorded which). These receptors originate from a woman aged 40 to 55 who had been exposed to COVID-19.

The V and J genes are TRBV7-2 and TRBJ1-5; no clear D. CDR3 length: 15 residues. Trimming stripped 5 bases from V and 1 base from J, with 12 bases between. The germline gives CDR1 SGHTA, CDR2 FQGNSA. The CDR3 loop is CASSPNGWSNQPQHF. In nucleotides, the CDR3 is TGTGCCAGCAGCCCCAACGGTTGGAGCAATCAGCCCCAGCATTTT.

CDR3 sequence: CASEPGDWAGGLEKLFF. DNA for the CDR3: TGTGCCAGCGAACCAGGGGATTGGGCCGGGGGGCTTGAAAAACTGTTTTTT. This chain connects TRBV28 to TRBJ1-4; a possible D gene is TRBD1 (6 bases). From germline, CDR1 is MDHEN and CDR2 SYDVKM. The CDR3 runs to 17 residues. V shed 8 bases and J shed 7 bases, with 26 bases lying between them.

The J gene is TRBJ2-3, the V gene TRBV4-1; D is undetermined. The CDR3 is 19 amino acids. The germline V gene encodes CDR1 MGHRA and CDR2 YSYEKL. V lost 0 bases and J lost 0, with 19 bases in between. CDR3 nucleotides: TGCGCCAGCAGCCAAGATGACAATTGGGCTCAATCTAGCACAGATACGCAGTATTTT. It is translated as CASSQDDNWAQSSTDTQYF.

The chain couples TRBV27 to TRBJ1-1, with D unclear. The germline gives CDR1 MNHEY, CDR2 SMNVEV (reference sequence). V gave up 2 bases and J gave up 1 base, with 5 bases separating them. The CDR3 length is 13 residues. The CDR3 here is CASSLRENTEAFF. CDR3 nucleotides: TGTGCCAGCAGTTTACGGGAGAACACTGAAGCTTTCTTT.

The V and J genes are TRBV6-1 and TRBJ2-7, with 9 bases lining up with TRBD2. The CDR3 has 15 residues. Germline trimming cut 3 bases from V and 0 bases from J; bases unmatched to any gene: 3. The V gene's germline CDR1 is MNHNS and CDR2 SASEGT. The CDR3 nucleotides read TGTGCCAGCAGTGAGCCGGGACTAGCCTCCTACGAGCAGTACTTC. It yields the protein CASSEPGLASYEQYF.

V is TRBV7-9 and J is TRBJ2-7; D is unresolved. V was clipped by 5 bases and J by 6 bases, with 11 bases between them. The CDR3 totals 12 residues. Germline CDR1 SEHNR, CDR2 FQNEAQ (reference sequence). The CDR3 loop reads CASSHRGGEQYV. In DNA, the CDR3 is TGTGCCAGCAGCCACCGCGGTGGCGAGCAGTACGTC.

This rearrangement joins TRBV11-1 to TRBJ1-2, with TRBD1 as a possible D gene (6 bases). Germline CDR1 SGHAT, CDR2 FQDESV (reference sequence). V lost 4 bases, J lost 8 bases, and 14 bases lay in between. This CDR3 has 13 amino acids. CDR3 region: CASSSVGGVGYTF. CDR3 in DNA: TGTGCCAGCAGCTCGGTAGGGGGTGTGGGCTACACCTTC.

The chain carries TRBV5-8 and TRBJ2-2; D is unclear. V lost 1 base and J lost 6, with 10 bases in between. The CDR3 spans 14 residues. Germline V lookup: CDR1 SGHTS, CDR2 YDEGEE. The CDR3 DNA reads as TGTGCCAGCAGCTTGAGTCGGGTATCCGGGGAGCTGTTTTTT. Its translation: CASSLSRVSGELFF.

This chain uses TRBV5-5 with TRBJ2-7, with D possibly TRBD2 on 5 matching bases. Per germline, CDR1 SGHKS and CDR2 YYEKEE (reference sequence). V lost 4 bases, J lost 6 bases, and 11 bases lay in between. The CDR3 contains 12 residues. The CDR3 DNA follows: TGTGCCAGCAGCACCCCTGCGGGCGAGCAGTACGTC. Translating it yields CASSTPAGEQYV.

V is TRBV6-2 or TRBV6-3 and J is TRBJ1-6; weak D call: TRBD1 (5 bases). This CDR3 has 13 residues. The germline gives CDR1 MNHEY, CDR2 SVGEGT. V dropped 5 bases and J dropped 13 bases, with 15 bases sitting between them. This CDR3 reads CASSGPTALPLHF. The CDR3 DNA reads as TGTGCCAGCAGTGGTCCGACAGCGCTCCCCCTCCACTTT.

This clone occurred once. An end of the junction differs from the germline gene, which may be a read error. This chain joins TRBV5-1 and TRBJ2-1; D might be TRBD2 (6 bases). This CDR3 is built from 14 residues. Germline lookup yields CDR1 SGHRS and CDR2 YFSETQ. This CDR3 is CASSPGTLQGEQFF. In nucleotides, the CDR3 is TGTGCCAGCAGCCCAGGGACTTTGCAGGGTGAGCAGTTCTTC.

The chain joins TRBV19 to TRBJ1-2, with TRBD1 matching over 8 bases. V trimming: 4 bases; J trimming: 7 bases; junction bases outside the gene matches: 11. The CDR3 extends over 15 amino acids. Germline CDR1 is LNHDA and CDR2 is SQIVND (reference sequence). Here the CDR3 reads CASSSGQGASSGYTF. DNA of the CDR3: TGTGCCAGTAGTAGTGGACAGGGAGCGTCGAGTGGCTACACCTTC.

With respect to this clone: An end of the junction differs from the germline gene, which may be a read error. This rearrangement joins TRBV5-1 to TRBJ2-1, with 12 bases identical to TRBD2. Germline-derived CDR1 and CDR2 are SGHRS and YFSETQ. The CDR3 is 15 amino acids. The CDR3 DNA sequence: TGTGCCAGCAGCCCCAGGACTAGCGGGACTCATGAGCAGTTCTTC. Protein: CASSPRTSGTHEQFF.

The V call is TRBV7-3, the J call TRBJ1-2, with 9 bases matching TRBD1. Trimming at V came to 5 bases and at J to 4 bases, leaving 14 bases not matched to a gene. The germline V gene encodes CDR1 SGHTA and CDR2 FQGTGA. This CDR3 is built from 17 residues. The CDR3 DNA is TGTGCCAGCAGCCCAGCAGGTGGACAGGGGAGTGCCTATGGCTACACCTTC. Residues: CASSPAGGQGSAYGYTF.

To note about this clone: This sample also contains other DNA sequences that code for the same CDR3. The chain links TRBV18 to TRBJ1-6, with D uncertain. Germline V lookup: CDR1 KGHSH, CDR2 LQKENI. The CDR3 runs 14 residues. The V end was cut by 0 bases, the J end by 7 bases, with 7 bases between. The CDR3 spells CASSPPGQNSPLHF. Here the CDR3 DNA reads TGTGCCAGCTCACCACCTGGGCAAAATTCACCCCTCCACTTT.

The chain has TRBV5-4 and TRBJ1-2, with TRBD1 as a possible D gene (5 bases). V was shortened by 5 bases and J by 7 bases, with 15 bases between the two germline ends. Germline V gives CDR1 SGHNT, CDR2 YYREEE (reference sequence). The CDR3 extends over 13 amino acids. The CDR3 spells CASRSGTLSGYTF. For the CDR3, the DNA is TGTGCCAGCAGATCCGGGACTCTCTCTGGCTACACCTTC.

The chain recombines TRBV18 with TRBJ2-1; 10 nucleotides align to TRBD1. The CDR3 spans 14 residues. V dropped 8 bases and J dropped 7; count of bases not matched to a gene: 8. CDR1 and CDR2 from the germline V gene are KGHSH and LQKENI. The CDR3 reads CASNWDRGKNEQFF. CDR3 nucleotide sequence: TGTGCCAGCAACTGGGACAGGGGAAAAAATGAGCAGTTCTTC.

This chain uses TRBV11-3 with TRBJ1-3, with unresolved D. Deletions cut 2 bases from V and 0 bases from J, with 11 bases between. CDR1 is SGHNT, CDR2 YENEEA, per germline. The CDR3 sequence is 16 residues long. For the CDR3, the DNA is TGTGCCAGCAGCTTACGTCATGCGGGCTCTGGAAACACCATATATTTT. It specifies CASSLRHAGSGNTIYF. The full variable domain, in which reference TRBV11-3 and TRBJ1-3 provide the parts outside the CDR3, is EAGVVQSPRYKIIEKKQPVAFWCNPISGHNTLYWYLQNLGQGPELLIRYENEEAVDDSQLPKDRFSAERLKGVDSTLKIQPAELGDSAVYLCASSLRHAGSGNTIYFGEGSWLTVV.

The chain has TRBV19 and TRBJ1-5; TRBD1 matches at 8 bases. The junction had 7 bases not matched to a gene; V was cut back by 9 bases and J by 6 bases. Germline V CDR1 and CDR2: LNHDA, SQIVND (reference sequence). The CDR3 is 13 residues long. CDR3 DNA: TGTGCCAGCGCCCCAGGGGGCCTTCAGCCCCAGCATTTT. It encodes CASAPGGLQPQHF.

The V gene is TRBV27, the J gene TRBJ2-7, with 14 bases identical to TRBD2. CDR1 is MNHEY and CDR2 is SMNVEV in the germline V gene (reference sequence). The V and J ends lost 5 bases and 7 bases, in that order; junction bases with no gene match: 10. The CDR3 has 16 residues. CDR3: CASSPTGLAGAGEQYV. CDR3 nucleotide sequence: TGTGCCAGCAGTCCGACGGGACTAGCGGGAGCGGGTGAGCAGTACGTC.

The V and J genes are TRBV4-1 and TRBJ2-3, with D uncertain. Germline CDR1 reads MGHRA; CDR2 reads YSYEKL. The CDR3 runs 13 residues. Between the trimmed V and J ends, which lost 2 bases and 2 bases, there was a span of 5 bases. CDR3 in DNA: TGCGCCAGCAGCCAACCACTCACAGATACGCAGTATTTT. Translation: CASSQPLTDTQYF.

The V gene is TRBV5-6, the J gene TRBJ1-6, with D tentatively TRBD1 (5 bases). The CDR3 length is 15 residues. Per germline, CDR1 SGHDT and CDR2 YYEEEE. The V end lost 4 bases, the J end lost 9 bases, and 17 bases lay between the germline ends. The CDR3 here is CASSRPSGNLSPLHF. CDR3 DNA: TGTGCCAGCAGCCGCCCTTCAGGGAACCTTTCACCCCTCCACTTT.

V usage is TRBV28 and J usage is TRBJ2-3, with TRBD2 identical over 11 bases. This CDR3 is built from 16 residues. The germline V gene encodes CDR1 MDHEN and CDR2 SYDVKM. V lost 6 bases and J lost 4; bases outside the gene matches: 9. The DNA of the CDR3 is TGTGCCAGCAGGACCCCTAGCGGGAGGAAAGCAGATACGCAGTATTTT. This translates into CASRTPSGRKADTQYF. Variable domain in full (rest from reference TRBV28 and TRBJ2-3): DVKVTQSSRYLVKRTGEKVFLECVQDMDHENMFWYRQDPGLGLRLIYFSYDVKMKEKGDIPEGYSVSREKKERFSLILESASTNQTSMYLCASRTPSGRKADTQYFGPGTRLTVL.

This chain joins TRBV2 and TRBJ1-4; 7 positions match TRBD1. The CDR3 loop spans 15 amino acids. Germline CDR1 and CDR2: SNHLY and FYNNEI. The CDR3 sequence is CASDRVRGNNEKLFF. The CDR3 DNA reads TGTGCTTCCGACAGGGTGAGAGGCAATAATGAAAAACTGTTTTTT.

The chain has TRBV27 and TRBJ2-1; 8 bases map to TRBD1. The CDR3 length is 16 residues. With V trimmed by 7 bases and J by 1 base, 9 bases remained unmatched. CDR1 MNHEY and CDR2 SMNVEV come from the germline V gene (reference sequence). This CDR3 reads CASINRDRRSYNEQFF. CDR3 DNA sequence: TGTGCCAGCATTAACCGGGACAGGCGATCCTACAATGAGCAGTTCTTC.

This clone has just one count. V usage is TRBV29-1 and J usage is TRBJ1-4, with 9 bases identical to TRBD1. The CDR3 totals 15 residues. Germline assignment: CDR1 SQVTM and CDR2 ANQGSEA. Germline trimming cut 6 bases from V and 8 bases from J; bases unmatched to any gene: 13. CDR3 in DNA: TGCAGCGTGACTTCTAAGACAGGGGGAAACGAAAAACTGTTTTTT. It yields the protein CSVTSKTGGNEKLFF.

This chain joins TRBV5-6 and TRBJ2-1; the match to TRBD2 covers 11 bases. Per the germline V gene, CDR1 is SGHDT and CDR2 is YYEEEE. The CDR3 has 19 amino acids. The V and J ends lost 3 bases and 0 bases, in that order; junction bases with no gene match: 11. The CDR3 is CASSWSPLAGESSYNEQFF. The CDR3 region has the DNA TGTGCCAGCAGCTGGAGTCCACTAGCGGGAGAGAGCTCCTACAATGAGCAGTTCTTC.

The chain couples TRBV18 to TRBJ1-4; D not certain. Trimming took 2 bases from V and 8 from J, leaving 15 bases between them. The CDR3 is made up of 15 amino acids. Germline CDR1 reads KGHSH; CDR2 reads LQKENI. This CDR3 is CASSPGPALGEKLFF. DNA for the CDR3: TGTGCCAGCTCACCAGGTCCTGCGCTCGGGGAAAAACTGTTTTTT.